A selection of T cell receptor beta chains follows, all from one sample in a study of T-cell reconstitution after alpha-beta-depleted transplantation in children. Each CDR3 protein is one row after TCRdb ran MiXCR on the PCR reads. The sample lists approximately 91,000 distinct CDR3 sequences, 6.5% to 8.5% occurring once. Here the sequenced sample was PBMCs from the stem cell graft donor, taken from the stem cell graft. Receptors were obtained from a human donor who donated a stem cell graft to a child with congenital amegakaryocytic thrombocytopenia. The CDR3 runs from the conserved cysteine through the conserved F or W. A D gene is named only where the DNA matches it firmly. Size tells how often a clone was seen (once, few, many) or the class of an expanded clone, and some rows leave it out.

J gene,clone size,D gene,V gene,CDR3 protein,CDR3 DNA
TRBJ2-6,-,-,TRBV4-3,CASSQDGTAANVLTF,TGCGCCAGCAGCCAAGATGGGACTGCGGCCAACGTCCTGACTTTC
TRBJ1-2,many,-,TRBV30,CAWSSGTETNYGYTF,TGTGCCTGGAGTTCTGGGACGGAGACTAACTATGGCTACACCTTC
TRBJ1-1,many,-,TRBV20-1,CSARDGRGTEAFF,TGCAGTGCTAGAGATGGCAGGGGCACTGAAGCTTTCTTT
TRBJ2-7,many,-,TRBV20-1,CSARRGGLKTYEQYF,TGCAGTGCTAGACGGGGTGGGCTAAAAACCTACGAGCAGTACTTC
TRBJ2-3,many,-,TRBV5-1,CASSLGEVTSTDTQYF,TGCGCCAGCAGCTTGGGGGAGGTTACTAGCACAGATACGCAGTATTTT
TRBJ1-4,many,TRBD1,TRBV28,CASRVGGAREKLFF,TGTGCCAGCAGAGTAGGGGGCGCTAGGGAAAAACTGTTTTTT
TRBJ2-3,-,-,TRBV12-3/TRBV12-4,CASSRTTGHYFSDTQYF,TGTGCCAGCAGTAGAACGACGGGACACTATTTCTCAGATACGCAGTATTTT
TRBJ2-7,-,-,TRBV5-1,CASSSQGEQYF,TGCGCCAGCAGCTCCCAAGGGGAGCAGTACTTC
TRBJ2-5,few,-,TRBV28,CASSLTDAARETQYF,TGTGCCAGCAGTTTAACCGACGCGGCTCGAGAGACCCAGTACTTC
TRBJ2-2,many,TRBD2,TRBV7-3,CASSLSGSAGELFF,TGTGCCAGCAGTCTTAGCGGGAGTGCCGGGGAGCTGTTTTTT
TRBJ1-1,many,TRBD1,TRBV5-1,CASSLIDRENTEAFF,TGCGCCAGCAGTTTAATTGACAGGGAGAACACTGAAGCTTTCTTT
TRBJ2-6,few,-,TRBV5-1,CASSLAGRDSGANGLTF,TGCGCCAGCAGCTTGGCCGGCAGGGATTCTGGGGCCAACGGCCTGACTTTC
TRBJ1-4,many,TRBD1,TRBV5-1,CASSYATGRNEKLFF,TGCGCCAGCAGCTACGCGACAGGGAGGAATGAAAAACTGTTTTTT
TRBJ1-6,many,-,TRBV27,CASSPTGAPLHF,TGTGCCAGCAGTCCCACGGGGGCACCCCTCCACTTT
TRBJ2-7,many,-,TRBV2,CASSERFYEQYF,TGTGCCAGCAGTGAACGCTTTTACGAGCAGTACTTC
TRBJ2-6,few,TRBD1,TRBV7-3,CASSSGQGSVGANVLTF,TGTGCCAGCAGCTCCGGACAGGGTTCCGTTGGGGCCAACGTCCTGACTTTC
TRBJ2-1,-,-,TRBV7-8,CASSWGVYNEQFF,TGTGCCAGCAGCTGGGGGGTGTACAATGAGCAGTTCTTC
TRBJ1-6,many,-,TRBV5-1,CASSPEANSPLHF,TGCGCCAGCAGCCCTGAGGCGAATTCACCCCTCCACTTT
TRBJ2-5,many,TRBD1,TRBV20-1,CSARDRQGLVETQYF,TGCAGTGCTAGAGACCGACAGGGTTTAGTGGAGACCCAGTACTTC
TRBJ1-2,many,-,TRBV5-6,CASSLTAANYGYTF,TGTGCCAGCAGCTTGACGGCAGCTAACTATGGCTACACCTTC
TRBJ2-1,many,TRBD2,TRBV29-1,CSVPVLAGVRSSYNEQFF,TGCAGCGTGCCGGTACTAGCGGGAGTTCGGAGCTCCTACAATGAGCAGTTCTTC
TRBJ2-1,many,TRBD2,TRBV4-3,CASSQDPATSGSQYNEQFF,TGCGCCAGCAGCCAAGACCCGGCGACTAGCGGGAGTCAGTACAATGAGCAGTTCTTC
TRBJ1-4,many,-,TRBV4-2,CASSQQGSGEKLFF,TGTGCCAGCAGCCAACAGGGTTCTGGCGAAAAACTGTTTTTT
TRBJ1-2,many,-,TRBV12-3/TRBV12-4,CASTGPFIEGYTF,TGTGCCAGCACCGGACCGTTTATCGAGGGCTACACCTTC
TRBJ2-7,many,TRBD1,TRBV20-1,CSARQRDRVLSGGSYEQYF,TGCAGTGCTAGGCAGAGGGACAGGGTGTTGTCAGGGGGATCCTACGAGCAGTACTTC
TRBJ1-5,many,TRBD1,TRBV12-3/TRBV12-4,CASSPGTAADLYQPQHF,TGTGCCAGCAGCCCCGGGACAGCCGCCGACCTTTATCAGCCCCAGCATTTT
TRBJ1-5,many,-,TRBV20-1,CSAFPDGGGQPQHF,TGCAGTGCTTTCCCTGACGGGGGCGGTCAGCCCCAGCATTTT
TRBJ1-1,many,TRBD1,TRBV27,CASSARTGFNAEAFF,TGTGCCAGCAGTGCGAGGACAGGGTTTAACGCTGAAGCTTTCTTT
TRBJ2-3,many,TRBD1,TRBV25-1,CASSYRTGGDTQYF,TGTGCCAGCAGTTACCGGACAGGGGGAGATACGCAGTATTTT
TRBJ2-7,many,TRBD2,TRBV7-2,CASSSGLAYEQYF,TGTGCCAGCAGCTCGGGACTAGCGTACGAGCAGTACTTC
TRBJ1-1,many,-,TRBV12-3/TRBV12-4,CASSPQGDAEAFF,TGTGCCAGCAGTCCTCAGGGTGACGCTGAAGCTTTCTTT
TRBJ2-2,many,-,TRBV15,CATSRDRLPNAGELFF,TGTGCCACCAGCAGAGATAGGCTTCCTAACGCCGGGGAGCTGTTTTTT
TRBJ1-3,many,TRBD1,TRBV7-2,CASSLEDRSGNTIYF,TGTGCCAGCAGCTTAGAGGACAGGAGCGGAAACACCATATATTTT
TRBJ2-2,once,-,TRBV6-1,CATARTSNTGELFF,TGTGCCACCGCGAGGACCTCGAACACCGGGGAGCTGTTTTTT
TRBJ2-5,many,-,TRBV28,CASSPWTIGSLLSETQYF,TGTGCCAGCAGTCCTTGGACTATTGGCTCCCTCCTCTCGGAGACCCAGTACTTC
TRBJ2-5,many,TRBD1,TRBV15,CATSRGGTEETQYF,TGTGCCACCAGCAGAGGTGGGACAGAAGAGACCCAGTACTTC
TRBJ2-2,many,-,TRBV20-1,CSARDLGWGGRSGELFF,TGCAGTGCTAGAGATCTCGGGTGGGGGGGGCGTAGCGGGGAGCTGTTTTTT
TRBJ2-5,many,TRBD1,TRBV6-2/TRBV6-3,CASSRERGGQGRTQYF,TGTGCCAGCAGCCGCGAAAGGGGGGGACAGGGAAGGACCCAGTACTTC
TRBJ2-5,many,TRBD2,TRBV7-9,CASSFGTTKETQYF,TGTGCCAGCAGCTTCGGGACTACCAAAGAGACCCAGTACTTC
TRBJ2-1,many,-,TRBV4-1,CASSQAWGGTYNEQFF,TGCGCCAGCAGCCAAGCATGGGGCGGGACCTACAATGAGCAGTTCTTC
TRBJ1-2,many,TRBD1,TRBV12-3/TRBV12-4,CASSAQWTGAESGYTF,TGTGCCAGCAGTGCCCAATGGACAGGGGCAGAGAGTGGCTACACCTTC
TRBJ2-3,few,TRBD1,TRBV3-1,CASSRDDRGRTDTQYF,TGTGCCAGCAGCCGTGACGACAGGGGTCGCACAGATACGCAGTATTTT
TRBJ2-2,-,-,TRBV27,CASSQDLGGELFF,TGTGCCAGCAGTCAGGACTTGGGCGGGGAGCTGTTTTTT
TRBJ1-6,many,-,TRBV2,CASSATGISPLHF,TGTGCCAGCAGTGCTACAGGAATTTCACCCCTCCACTTT
TRBJ2-7,many,TRBD1,TRBV28,CASSPGQGTVREQYF,TGTGCCAGCAGTCCTGGACAGGGGACGGTTCGCGAGCAGTACTTC